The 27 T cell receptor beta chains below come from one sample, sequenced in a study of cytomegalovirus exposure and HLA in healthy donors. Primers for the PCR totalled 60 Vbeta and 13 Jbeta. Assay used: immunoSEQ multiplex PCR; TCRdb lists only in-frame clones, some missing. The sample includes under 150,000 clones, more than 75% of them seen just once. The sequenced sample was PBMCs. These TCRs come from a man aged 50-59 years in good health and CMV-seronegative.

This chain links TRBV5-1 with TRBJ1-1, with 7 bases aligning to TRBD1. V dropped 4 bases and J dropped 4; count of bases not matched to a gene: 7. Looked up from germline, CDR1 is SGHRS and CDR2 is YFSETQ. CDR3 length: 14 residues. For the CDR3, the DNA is TGCGCCAGCAGCCCGCAGGGGGGTGGCACTGAAGCTTTCTTT. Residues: CASSPQGGGTEAFF.

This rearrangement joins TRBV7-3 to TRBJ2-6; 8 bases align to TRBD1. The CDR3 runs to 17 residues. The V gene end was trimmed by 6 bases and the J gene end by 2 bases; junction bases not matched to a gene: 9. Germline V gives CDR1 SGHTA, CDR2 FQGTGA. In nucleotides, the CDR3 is TGTGCCAGCAGGGGTAGAGGACAGGGCGCTGGGGCCAACGTCCTGACTTTC. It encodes CASRGRGQGAGANVLTF.

CDR3 DNA: TGTGCCAGCAGCTTAACGGCACTAGCGGGGTCGGATACGCAGTATTTT. Its protein is CASSLTALAGSDTQYF. The chain employs TRBV7-3 and TRBJ2-3, with TRBD2 matching 10 bases. This CDR3 spans 16 amino acids. V trimming: 0 bases; J trimming: 6 bases; junction bases outside the gene matches: 6. CDR1 is SGHTA, CDR2 FQGTGA, per germline.

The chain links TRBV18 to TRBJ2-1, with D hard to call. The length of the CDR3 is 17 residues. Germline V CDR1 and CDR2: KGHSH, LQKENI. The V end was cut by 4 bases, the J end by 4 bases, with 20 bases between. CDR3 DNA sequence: TGTGCCAGCTCACTATCTCAGGTTGGTACTTTATACAATGAGCAGTTCTTC. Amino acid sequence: CASSLSQVGTLYNEQFF.

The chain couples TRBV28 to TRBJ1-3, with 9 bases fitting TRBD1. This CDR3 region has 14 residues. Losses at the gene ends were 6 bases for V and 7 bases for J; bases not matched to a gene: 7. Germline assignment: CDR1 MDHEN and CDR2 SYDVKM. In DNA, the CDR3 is TGTGCCAGCAGGTCCGGGACAGGGCGGAACACCATATATTTT. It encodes CASRSGTGRNTIYF.

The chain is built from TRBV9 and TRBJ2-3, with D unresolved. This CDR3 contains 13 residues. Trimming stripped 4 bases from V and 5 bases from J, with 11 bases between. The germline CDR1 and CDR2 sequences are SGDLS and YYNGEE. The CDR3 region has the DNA TGTGCCAGCAGCCCCTGGCCTGGAGATACGCAGTATTTT. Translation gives CASSPWPGDTQYF. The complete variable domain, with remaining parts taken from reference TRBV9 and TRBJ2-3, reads DSGVTQTPKHLITATGQRVTLRCSPRSGDLSVYWYQQSLDQGLQFLIQYYNGEERAKGNILERFSAQQFPDLHSELNLSSLELGDSALYFCASSPWPGDTQYFGPGTRLTVL.

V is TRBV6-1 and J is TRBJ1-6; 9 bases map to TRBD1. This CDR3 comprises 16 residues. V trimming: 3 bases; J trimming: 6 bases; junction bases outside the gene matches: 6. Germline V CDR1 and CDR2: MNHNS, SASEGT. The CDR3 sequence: CASSEGQGGLNSPLHF. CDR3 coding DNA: TGTGCCAGCAGTGAGGGACAGGGAGGTCTTAATTCACCCCTCCACTTT.

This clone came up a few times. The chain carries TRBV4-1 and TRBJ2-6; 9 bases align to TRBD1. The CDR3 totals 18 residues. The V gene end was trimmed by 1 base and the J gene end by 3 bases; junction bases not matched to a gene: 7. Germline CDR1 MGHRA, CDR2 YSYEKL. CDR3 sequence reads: CASSQVTQGALGANVLTF. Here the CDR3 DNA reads TGCGCCAGCAGCCAAGTAACACAGGGGGCGCTTGGGGCCAACGTCCTGACTTTC.

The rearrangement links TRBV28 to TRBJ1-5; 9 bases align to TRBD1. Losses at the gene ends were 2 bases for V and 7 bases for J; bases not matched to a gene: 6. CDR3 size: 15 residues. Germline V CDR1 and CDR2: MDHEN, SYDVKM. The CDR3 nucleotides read TGTGCCAGCAGTTTAAGGACAGGGGTTTACCAGCCCCAGCATTTT. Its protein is CASSLRTGVYQPQHF.

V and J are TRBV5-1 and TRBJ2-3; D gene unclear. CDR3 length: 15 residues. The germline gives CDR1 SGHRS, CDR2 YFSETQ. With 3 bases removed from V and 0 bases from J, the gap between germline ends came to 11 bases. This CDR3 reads CASSSSGSSTDTQYF. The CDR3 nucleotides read TGCGCCAGCAGCTCATCCGGGTCTAGCACAGATACGCAGTATTTT.

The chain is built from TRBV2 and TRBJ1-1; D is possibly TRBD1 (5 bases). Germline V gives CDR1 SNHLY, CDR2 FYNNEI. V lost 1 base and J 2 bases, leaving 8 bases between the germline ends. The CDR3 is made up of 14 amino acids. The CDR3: CASSEGTPNTEAFF. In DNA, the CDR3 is TGTGCCAGCAGTGAAGGGACACCAAACACTGAAGCTTTCTTT.

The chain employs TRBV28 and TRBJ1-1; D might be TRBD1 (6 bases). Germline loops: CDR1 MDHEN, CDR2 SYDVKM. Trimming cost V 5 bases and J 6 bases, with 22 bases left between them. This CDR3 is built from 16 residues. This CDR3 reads CASSPSLGGGVPEAFF. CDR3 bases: TGTGCCAGCAGTCCATCATTGGGAGGGGGGGTACCTGAAGCTTTCTTT.

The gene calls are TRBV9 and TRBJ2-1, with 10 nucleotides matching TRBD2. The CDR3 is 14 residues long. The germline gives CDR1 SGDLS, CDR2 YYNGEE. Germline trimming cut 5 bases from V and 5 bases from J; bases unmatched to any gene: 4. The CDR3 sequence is CASRSGGVDNEQFF. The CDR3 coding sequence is TGTGCCAGCAGGAGCGGGGGGGTGGACAATGAGCAGTTCTTC.

CDR3 DNA: TGTGCCAGCAGCCCTAGGGTCCTAGCGGGAGAAACAGATACGCAGTATTTT. Amino acids: CASSPRVLAGETDTQYF. V and J are TRBV7-9 and TRBJ2-3; 10 bases are shared with TRBD2. From germline, CDR1 is SEHNR and CDR2 FQNEAQ (reference sequence). V lost 5 bases to trimming and J lost 3 bases; unmatched junction nucleotides: 11. This CDR3 has 17 residues.

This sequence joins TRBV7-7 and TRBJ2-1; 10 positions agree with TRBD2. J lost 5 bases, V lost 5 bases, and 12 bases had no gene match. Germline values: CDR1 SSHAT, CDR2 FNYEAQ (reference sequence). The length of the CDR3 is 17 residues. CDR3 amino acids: CASSATMLAGAHNEQFF. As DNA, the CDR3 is TGTGCCAGCAGCGCCACCATGCTAGCGGGGGCCCACAATGAGCAGTTCTTC.

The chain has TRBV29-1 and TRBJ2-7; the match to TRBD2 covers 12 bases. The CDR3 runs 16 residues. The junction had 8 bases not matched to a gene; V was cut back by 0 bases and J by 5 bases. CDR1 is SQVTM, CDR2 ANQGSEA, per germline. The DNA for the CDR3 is TGCAGCGTTGAAGATCCGACTAGCGGGAGACGGGACGAGCAGTACTTC. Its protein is CSVEDPTSGRRDEQYF.

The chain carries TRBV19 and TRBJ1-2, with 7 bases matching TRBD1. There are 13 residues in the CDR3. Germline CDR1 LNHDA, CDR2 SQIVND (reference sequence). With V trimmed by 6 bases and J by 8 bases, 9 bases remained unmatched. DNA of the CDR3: TGTGCCAGTAGACGAGACAGGGTACTCGGCTACACCTTC. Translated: CASRRDRVLGYTF. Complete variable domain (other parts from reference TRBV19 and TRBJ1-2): DGGITQSPKYLFRKEGQNVTLSCEQNLNHDAMYWYRQDPGQGLRLIYYSQIVNDFQKGDIAEGYSVSREKKESFPLTVTSAQKNPTAFYLCASRRDRVLGYTFGSGTRLTVV.

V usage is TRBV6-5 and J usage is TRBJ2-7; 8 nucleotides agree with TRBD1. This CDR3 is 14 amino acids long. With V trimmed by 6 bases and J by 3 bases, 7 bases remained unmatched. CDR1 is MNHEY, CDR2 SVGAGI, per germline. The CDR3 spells CASRRGRGLYEQYF. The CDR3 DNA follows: TGTGCCAGCAGACGAGGCAGGGGGCTCTACGAGCAGTACTTC.

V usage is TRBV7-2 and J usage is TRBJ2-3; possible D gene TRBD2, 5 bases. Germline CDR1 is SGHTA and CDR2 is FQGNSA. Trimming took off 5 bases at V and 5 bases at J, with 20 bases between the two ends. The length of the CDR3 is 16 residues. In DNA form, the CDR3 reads TGTGCCAGCAGCCCACCCGACCTGCGGGCGGGAGATACGCAGTATTTT. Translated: CASSPPDLRAGDTQYF.

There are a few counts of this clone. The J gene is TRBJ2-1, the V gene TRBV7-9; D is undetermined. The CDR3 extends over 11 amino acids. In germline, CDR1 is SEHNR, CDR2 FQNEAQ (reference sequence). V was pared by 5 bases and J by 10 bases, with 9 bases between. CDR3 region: CASSPVQEQFF. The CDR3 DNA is TGTGCCAGCAGCCCCGTTCAGGAGCAGTTCTTC.

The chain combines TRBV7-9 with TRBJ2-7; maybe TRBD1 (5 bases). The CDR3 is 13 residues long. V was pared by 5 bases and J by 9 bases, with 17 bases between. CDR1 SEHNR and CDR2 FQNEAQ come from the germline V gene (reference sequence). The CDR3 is CASSQSTLQGQYF. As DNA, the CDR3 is TGTGCCAGCAGCCAATCAACCCTCCAGGGGCAGTACTTC.

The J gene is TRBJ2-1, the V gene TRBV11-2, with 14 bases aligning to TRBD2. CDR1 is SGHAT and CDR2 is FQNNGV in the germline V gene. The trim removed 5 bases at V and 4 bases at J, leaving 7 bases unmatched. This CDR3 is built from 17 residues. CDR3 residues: CASSLWTSGGTYNEQFF. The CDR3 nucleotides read TGTGCCAGCAGCCTATGGACTAGCGGGGGGACATACAATGAGCAGTTCTTC.

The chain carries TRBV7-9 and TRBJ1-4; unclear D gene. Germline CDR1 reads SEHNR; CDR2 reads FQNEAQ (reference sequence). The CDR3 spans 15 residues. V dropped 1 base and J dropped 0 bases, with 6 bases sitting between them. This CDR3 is CASSLVEATNEKLFF. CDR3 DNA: TGTGCCAGCAGCTTAGTTGAGGCAACTAATGAAAAACTGTTTTTT.

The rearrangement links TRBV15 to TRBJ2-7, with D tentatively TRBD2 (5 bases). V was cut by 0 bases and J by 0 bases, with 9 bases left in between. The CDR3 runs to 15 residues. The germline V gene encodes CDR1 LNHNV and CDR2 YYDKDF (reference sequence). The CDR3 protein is CATSREAAFSYEQYF. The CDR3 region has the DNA TGTGCCACCAGCAGAGAAGCGGCGTTCTCCTACGAGCAGTACTTC.

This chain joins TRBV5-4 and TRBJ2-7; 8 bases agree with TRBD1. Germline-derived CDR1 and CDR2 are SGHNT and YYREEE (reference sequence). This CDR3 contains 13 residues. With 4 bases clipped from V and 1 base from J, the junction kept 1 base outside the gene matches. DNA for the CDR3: TGTGCCAGCAGCCGGGACAGGTCCTACGAGCAGTACTTC. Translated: CASSRDRSYEQYF.

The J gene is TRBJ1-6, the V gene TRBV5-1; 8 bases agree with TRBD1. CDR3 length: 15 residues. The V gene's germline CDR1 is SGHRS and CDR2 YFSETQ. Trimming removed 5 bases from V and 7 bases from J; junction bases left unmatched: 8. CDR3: CASSSGTGRNSPLHF. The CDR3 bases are TGCGCCAGCAGTTCAGGGACAGGTAGAAATTCACCCCTCCACTTT.

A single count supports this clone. The CDR3 is CASSPSQGTEQYF. CDR3 DNA: TGTGCCAGCTCACCGTCACAGGGAACCGAGCAGTACTTC. The chain has TRBV18 and TRBJ2-7; D might be TRBD1 (6 bases). The CDR3 covers 13 residues. V was clipped by 3 bases and J by 6 bases, with 12 bases between them. Germline V gene lookup returns CDR1 KGHSH and CDR2 LQKENI.